This passage covers 15 T cell receptor beta chains from one sample sequenced in a study of blood T cell repertoires in COVID-19. Repertoires were generated with immunoSEQ multiplex PCR, while TCRdb's copy carries only in-frame clones and drops some. The repertoire holds 250,000 to 350,000 clones, with 84% as singletons. The sample consisted of peripheral blood. All receptors derive from a human donor with COVID-19, enrolled during active disease. The donor label of this sample is uncertain.

The chain joins TRBV2 to TRBJ2-7, with 7 bases lining up with TRBD1. This CDR3 has 14 amino acids. Germline lookup yields CDR1 SNHLY and CDR2 FYNNEI. V was clipped by 7 bases and J by 2 bases; unmatched bases: 8. The CDR3 loop reads CASNIRQGPYEQYF. The CDR3 DNA sequence: TGTGCCAGCAACATCAGACAGGGCCCCTACGAGCAGTACTTC.

In this sample, this clone turned up a few times. The V gene is TRBV19, the J gene TRBJ1-3; D is perhaps TRBD1 (6 bases). The ends were cut back, 6 bases at V and 3 bases at J, with 18 bases in the middle. CDR1 and CDR2 (germline): LNHDA, SQIVND (reference sequence). CDR3 length: 16 amino acids. The CDR3 DNA is TGTGCCAGTAGACCTAACCCGGACAGTAGTGGAAACACCATATATTTT. Protein product: CASRPNPDSSGNTIYF.

The chain employs TRBV11-2 and TRBJ1-1; tentatively, D is TRBD1 (6 bases). Germline CDR1 reads SGHAT; CDR2 reads FQNNGV. The CDR3 length is 15 residues. Trimming stripped 0 bases from V and 5 bases from J, with 13 bases between. In DNA, the CDR3 is TGTGCCAGCAGCTTAGATGGGGGGGCGCCTACTGAAGCTTTCTTT. Amino acid sequence: CASSLDGGAPTEAFF.

The chain uses TRBV7-2 and TRBJ2-1; the match to TRBD1 covers 10 bases. Unmatched junction bases numbered 9, after V lost 5 bases and J lost 14 bases. Germline V gives CDR1 SGHTA, CDR2 FQGNSA. The CDR3 runs 13 residues. The CDR3 nucleotides read TGTGCCAGCAGCATCGGACAGGGGGATGGAAAGTTCTTC. Protein product: CASSIGQGDGKFF.

The CDR3 here is CASRYSGGSTDTQYF. CDR3 in DNA: TGTGCCAGCAGATACTCGGGCGGGAGCACAGATACGCAGTATTTT. The J gene is TRBJ2-3, the V gene TRBV11-2, with a possible D match to TRBD2 (5 bases). Trimming cost V 6 bases and J 0 bases, with 13 bases left between them. From germline, CDR1 is SGHAT and CDR2 FQNNGV. The CDR3 covers 15 residues.

There are a few counts of this clone. Other DNA sequences in the same sample also yield this CDR3. This chain uses TRBV7-2 with TRBJ1-2, with D possibly TRBD1 on 6 matching bases. The CDR3 runs to 13 residues. Trimming took off 1 base at V and 8 bases at J, with 11 bases between the two ends. Germline V lookup: CDR1 SGHTA, CDR2 FQGNSA. The DNA of the CDR3 is TGTGCCAGCAGCTTAGACAGGGTCGGGGGCTACACCTTC. Amino acid sequence: CASSLDRVGGYTF.

This clone occurred once. The chain recombines TRBV14 with TRBJ1-2; D is unclear. CDR1 and CDR2 (germline): SGHDN, FVKESK. There are 15 residues in the CDR3. Trimming stripped 1 base from V and 4 bases from J, with 13 bases between. The DNA for the CDR3 is TGTGCCAGCAGCCAAGGACCGGGAGCCACCTATGGCTACACCTTC. Its translation is CASSQGPGATYGYTF.

This chain connects TRBV4-1 to TRBJ2-5; 16 bases agree with TRBD2. Germline V gene sequence: CDR1 MGHRA, CDR2 YSYEKL. Trimming took 3 bases from V and 4 from J; bases not matched to a gene: 2. The CDR3 extends over 16 amino acids. DNA for the CDR3: TGCGCCAGCAGCCAGGGACTAGCGGGAGGGGGAGAGACCCAGTACTTC. Translating it yields CASSQGLAGGGETQYF.

The chain uses TRBV2 and TRBJ2-5; TRBD2 is a possible D gene (6 bases). The ends were cut back, 7 bases at V and 2 bases at J, with 14 bases in the middle. This CDR3 contains 14 residues. The V gene's germline CDR1 is SNHLY and CDR2 FYNNEI. CDR3: CASIWRDIQETQYF. The CDR3 nucleotides read TGTGCCAGCATCTGGCGGGATATTCAAGAGACCCAGTACTTC.

The chain employs TRBV6-2 or TRBV6-3 and TRBJ2-7; D is perhaps TRBD2 (6 bases). The germline V gene has CDR1 MNHEY and CDR2 SVGEGT. The V end lost 0 bases, the J end lost 2 bases, and 23 bases lay between the germline ends. There are 19 residues in the CDR3. For the CDR3, the DNA is TGTGCCAGCAGTTACTCACGAGGGGCGAGGAGGGTTTTCCCCTACGAGCAGTACTTC. It specifies CASSYSRGARRVFPYEQYF.

V gene TRBV5-8 combines with J gene TRBJ2-3; possibly TRBD1 for D (6 bases). The CDR3 covers 13 residues. Trimming shortened V by 0 bases and J by 5 bases, and 7 bases separated the two germline ends. Germline values: CDR1 SGHTS, CDR2 YDEGEE. In nucleotides, the CDR3 is TGTGCCAGCAGCTTGGGACAGGTAGATACGCAGTATTTT. Its translation: CASSLGQVDTQYF.

The chain uses TRBV5-1 and TRBJ2-1, with a tentative D call TRBD2 (5 bases). The V end lost 0 bases, the J end lost 5 bases, and 15 bases lay between the germline ends. CDR1 is SGHRS, CDR2 YFSETQ, per germline. The CDR3 is 16 residues long. As DNA, the CDR3 is TGCGCCAGCAGCTTGGAGGTGGGAGCGTCCAACAATGAGCAGTTCTTC. This gives the protein CASSLEVGASNNEQFF.

The chain employs TRBV7-6 and TRBJ2-7; 12 bases align to TRBD2. CDR3 length: 19 residues. J lost 0 bases, V lost 0 bases, and 9 bases had no gene match. Germline V lookup: CDR1 SGHVS, CDR2 FNYEAQ. The CDR3 loop is CASSLAPGLAGPSSYEQYF. The CDR3 coding sequence is TGTGCCAGCAGCTTAGCGCCGGGACTAGCGGGCCCGAGCTCCTACGAGCAGTACTTC. Full variable domain (outside the CDR3, taken from reference TRBV7-6 and TRBJ2-7): GAGVSQSPRYKVTKRGQDVALRCDPISGHVSLYWYRQALGQGPEFLTYFNYEAQQDKSGLPNDRFSAERPEGSISTLTIQRTEQRDSAMYRCASSLAPGLAGPSSYEQYFGPGTRLTVT.

The gene calls are TRBV2 and TRBJ2-2, with 10 nucleotides matching TRBD2. The CDR3 contains 15 residues. Germline V gene data show CDR1 as SNHLY and CDR2 as FYNNEI. DNA of the CDR3: TGTGCGCAGCGGAGAGTAGCGGGAGGCACCGGGGAGCTGTTTTTT. Translated, it gives CAQRRVAGGTGELFF.

The chain joins TRBV20-1 to TRBJ2-3; tentative D call: TRBD1 (6 bases). The CDR3 sequence is 15 residues long. CDR1 is DFQATT and CDR2 is SNEGSKA in the germline V gene (reference sequence). V was trimmed by 3 bases and J by 3 bases, leaving 16 bases between them. In DNA, the CDR3 is TGCAGTGCTAGTTCCCTACAGGGTACGACAGATACGCAGTATTTT. Translating gives CSASSLQGTTDTQYF.